This T cell receptor beta chain was recovered during a study of blood T cell repertoires in COVID-19. Study background: COVID-19 samples collected from the United States, Italy and Spain covered acute and convalescent phases. In each case, the material was cDNA or gDNA derived from T cells, B-cell-depleted T cells, or PBMCs.

Some clones are missing from TCRdb's copy, which holds only in-frame ones; the method was immunoSEQ multiplex PCR. In the table there are about 220,000 clones, more than 75% of which are singletons. Germline V gives CDR1 SGHTA, CDR2 FQGNSA. The CDR3 covers 15 residues. V was pared by 2 bases and J by 2 bases, with 11 bases between. This TCR derives from a woman in her 70s with COVID-19, enrolled during active disease. The chain joins TRBV7-2 to TRBJ2-3; D remains unclear. The sample comprised peripheral blood. DNA of the CDR3: TGTGCCAGCAGCTTATATACAGTCTACACAGATACGCAGTATTTT. Its translation is CASSLYTVYTDTQYF.